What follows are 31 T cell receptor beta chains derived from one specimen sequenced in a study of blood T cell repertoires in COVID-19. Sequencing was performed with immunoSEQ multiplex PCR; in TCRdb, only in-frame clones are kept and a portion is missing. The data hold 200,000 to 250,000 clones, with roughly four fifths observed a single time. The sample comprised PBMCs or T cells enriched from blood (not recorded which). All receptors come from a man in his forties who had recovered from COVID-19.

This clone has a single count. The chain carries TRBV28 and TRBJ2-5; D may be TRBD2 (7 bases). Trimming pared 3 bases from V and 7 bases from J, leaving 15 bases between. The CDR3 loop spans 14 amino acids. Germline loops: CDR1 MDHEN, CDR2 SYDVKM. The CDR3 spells CASSFGGTGGTQYF. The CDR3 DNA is TGTGCCAGCAGTTTTGGGGGCACGGGGGGGACCCAGTACTTC.

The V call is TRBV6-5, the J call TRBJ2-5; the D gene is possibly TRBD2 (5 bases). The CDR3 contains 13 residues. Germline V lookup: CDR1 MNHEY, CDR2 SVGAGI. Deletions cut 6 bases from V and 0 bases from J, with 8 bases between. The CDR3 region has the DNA TGTGCCAGCAGGAGAGCGGACCAAGAGACCCAGTACTTC. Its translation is CASRRADQETQYF.

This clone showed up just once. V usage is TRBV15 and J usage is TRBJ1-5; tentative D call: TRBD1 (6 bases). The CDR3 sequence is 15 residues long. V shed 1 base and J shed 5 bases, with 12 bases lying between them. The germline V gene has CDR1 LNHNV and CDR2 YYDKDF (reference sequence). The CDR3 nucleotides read TGTGCCACCAGCAGAGGGGGGGGCGCGTATCAGCCCCAGCATTTT. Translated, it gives CATSRGGGAYQPQHF.

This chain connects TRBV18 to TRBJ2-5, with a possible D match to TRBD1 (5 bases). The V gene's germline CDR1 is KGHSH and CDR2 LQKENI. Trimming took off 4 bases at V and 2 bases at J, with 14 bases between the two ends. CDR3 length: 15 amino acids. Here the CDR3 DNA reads TGTGCCAGCTCACAGCGACAGATCTCGCAAGAGACCCAGTACTTC. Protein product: CASSQRQISQETQYF.

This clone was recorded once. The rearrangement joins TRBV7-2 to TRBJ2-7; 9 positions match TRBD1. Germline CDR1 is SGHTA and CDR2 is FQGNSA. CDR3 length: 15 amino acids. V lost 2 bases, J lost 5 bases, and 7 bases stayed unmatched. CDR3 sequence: CASSLPDRGSHEQYF. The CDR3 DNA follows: TGTGCCAGCAGCTTACCGGACAGGGGATCCCACGAGCAGTACTTC.

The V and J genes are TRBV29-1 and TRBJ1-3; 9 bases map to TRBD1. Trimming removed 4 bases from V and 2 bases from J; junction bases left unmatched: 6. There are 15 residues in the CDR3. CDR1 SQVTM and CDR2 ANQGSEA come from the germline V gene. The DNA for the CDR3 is TGCAGCGTTGGCGCCGGGACAGGGCCTGGAAACACCATATATTTT. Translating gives CSVGAGTGPGNTIYF.

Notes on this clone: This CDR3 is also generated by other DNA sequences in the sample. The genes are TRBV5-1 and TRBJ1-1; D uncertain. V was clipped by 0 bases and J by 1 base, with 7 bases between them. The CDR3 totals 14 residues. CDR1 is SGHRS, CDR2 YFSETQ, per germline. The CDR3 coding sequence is TGCGCCAGCAGCTTGGGATCGGGGAACACTGAAGCTTTCTTT. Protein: CASSLGSGNTEAFF.

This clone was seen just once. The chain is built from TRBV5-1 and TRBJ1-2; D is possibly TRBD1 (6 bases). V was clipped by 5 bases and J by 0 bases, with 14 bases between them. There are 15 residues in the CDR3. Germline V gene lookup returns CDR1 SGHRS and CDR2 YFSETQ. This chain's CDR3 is CASRRTAGANYGYTF. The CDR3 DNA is TGCGCCAGCAGAAGGACGGCAGGGGCTAACTATGGCTACACCTTC. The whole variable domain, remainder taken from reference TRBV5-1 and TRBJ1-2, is KAGVTQTPRYLIKTRGQQVTLSCSPISGHRSVSWYQQTPGQGLQFLFEYFSETQRNKGNFPGRFSGRQFSNSRSEMNVSTLELGDSALYLCASRRTAGANYGYTFGSGTRLTVV.

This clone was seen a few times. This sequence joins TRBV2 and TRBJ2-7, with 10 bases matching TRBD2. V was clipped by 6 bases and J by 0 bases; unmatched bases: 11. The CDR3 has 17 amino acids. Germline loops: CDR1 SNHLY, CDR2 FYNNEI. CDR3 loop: CASRLRGGTSVSYEQYF. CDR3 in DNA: TGTGCCAGCAGACTCAGGGGGGGGACTAGCGTCTCCTACGAGCAGTACTTC.

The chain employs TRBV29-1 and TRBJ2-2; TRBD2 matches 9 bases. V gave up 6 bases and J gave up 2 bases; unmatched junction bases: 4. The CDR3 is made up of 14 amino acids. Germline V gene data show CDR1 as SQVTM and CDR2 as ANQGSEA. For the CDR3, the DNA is TGCAGCGTCCGACTAGCGGACAACACCGGGGAGCTGTTTTTT. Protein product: CSVRLADNTGELFF.

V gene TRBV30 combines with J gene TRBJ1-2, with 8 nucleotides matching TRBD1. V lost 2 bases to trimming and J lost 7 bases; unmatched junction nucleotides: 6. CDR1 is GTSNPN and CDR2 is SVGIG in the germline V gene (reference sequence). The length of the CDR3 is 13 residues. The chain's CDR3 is CAWSPGQVGGYTF. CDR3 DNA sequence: TGTGCCTGGAGTCCGGGACAGGTCGGTGGCTACACCTTC.

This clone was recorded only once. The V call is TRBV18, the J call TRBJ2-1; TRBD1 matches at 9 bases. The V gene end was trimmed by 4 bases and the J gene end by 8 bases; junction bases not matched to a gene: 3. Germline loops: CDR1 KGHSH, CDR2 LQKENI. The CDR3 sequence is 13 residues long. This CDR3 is CASSRDRDDEQFF. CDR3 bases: TGTGCCAGCTCACGGGACAGGGATGATGAGCAGTTCTTC.

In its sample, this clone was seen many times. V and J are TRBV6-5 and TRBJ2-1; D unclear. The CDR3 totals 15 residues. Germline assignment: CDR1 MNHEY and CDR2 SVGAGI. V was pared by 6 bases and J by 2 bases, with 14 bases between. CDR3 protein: CASRISRRTYNEQFF. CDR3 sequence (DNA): TGTGCCAGCAGGATTTCTCGCAGGACCTACAATGAGCAGTTCTTC.

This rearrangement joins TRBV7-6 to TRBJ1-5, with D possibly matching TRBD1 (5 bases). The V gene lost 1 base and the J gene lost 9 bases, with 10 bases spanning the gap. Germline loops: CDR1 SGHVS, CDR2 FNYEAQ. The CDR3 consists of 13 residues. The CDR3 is CASSLGIGGPQHF. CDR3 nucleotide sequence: TGTGCCAGCAGCTTAGGGATCGGGGGGCCCCAGCATTTT.

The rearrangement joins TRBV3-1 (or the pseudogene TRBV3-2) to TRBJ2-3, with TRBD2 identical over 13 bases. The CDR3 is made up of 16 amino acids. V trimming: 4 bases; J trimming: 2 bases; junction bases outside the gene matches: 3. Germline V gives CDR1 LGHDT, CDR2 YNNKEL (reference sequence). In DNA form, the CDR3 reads TGTGCCAGCAGCCCTACTAGCGGGGGGGCCACAGATACGCAGTATTTT. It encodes CASSPTSGGATDTQYF.

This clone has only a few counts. The CDR3, as DNA: TGTGCCAGCACCCGGGACAGGGCATCGGCTTTCTTT. Translation: CASTRDRASAFF. This chain uses TRBV28 with TRBJ1-1; TRBD1 matches 9 bases. The CDR3 extends over 12 amino acids. After removal of 7 bases from V and 11 bases from J, the junction contained 8 bases not matched to a gene. Germline-derived CDR1 and CDR2 are MDHEN and SYDVKM.

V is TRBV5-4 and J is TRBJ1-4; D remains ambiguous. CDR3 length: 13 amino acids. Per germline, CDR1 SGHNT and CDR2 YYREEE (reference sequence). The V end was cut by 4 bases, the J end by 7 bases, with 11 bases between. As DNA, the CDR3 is TGTGCCAGCAGCGGAGGAGGTGGTGAAAAACTGTTTTTT. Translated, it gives CASSGGGGEKLFF.

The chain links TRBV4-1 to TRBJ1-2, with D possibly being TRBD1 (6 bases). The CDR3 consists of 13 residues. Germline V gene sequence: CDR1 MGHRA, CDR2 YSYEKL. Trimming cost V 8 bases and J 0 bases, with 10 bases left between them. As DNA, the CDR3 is TGCGCCAGCGGACAGAGCACTAACTATGGCTACACCTTC. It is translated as CASGQSTNYGYTF.

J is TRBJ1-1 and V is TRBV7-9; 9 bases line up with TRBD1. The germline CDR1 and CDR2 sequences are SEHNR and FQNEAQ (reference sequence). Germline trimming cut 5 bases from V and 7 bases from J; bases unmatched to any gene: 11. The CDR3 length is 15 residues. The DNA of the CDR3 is TGTGCCAGCAGCCCGACGGGACAGGGCGGAGGTGAAGCTTTCTTT. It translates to CASSPTGQGGGEAFF.

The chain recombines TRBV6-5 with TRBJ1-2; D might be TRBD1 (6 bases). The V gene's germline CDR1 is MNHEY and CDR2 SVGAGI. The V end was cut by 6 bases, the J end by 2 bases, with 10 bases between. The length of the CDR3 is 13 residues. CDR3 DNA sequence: TGTGCCAGCAGAAGGGGGTCCAACTATGGCTACACCTTC. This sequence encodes CASRRGSNYGYTF.

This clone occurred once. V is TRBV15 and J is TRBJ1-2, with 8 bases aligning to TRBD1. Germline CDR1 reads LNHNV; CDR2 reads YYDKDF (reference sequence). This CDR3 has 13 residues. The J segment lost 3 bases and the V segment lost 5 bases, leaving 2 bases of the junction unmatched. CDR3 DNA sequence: TGTGCCACCAGCTTGGGACAGGACTATGGCTACACCTTC. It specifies CATSLGQDYGYTF.

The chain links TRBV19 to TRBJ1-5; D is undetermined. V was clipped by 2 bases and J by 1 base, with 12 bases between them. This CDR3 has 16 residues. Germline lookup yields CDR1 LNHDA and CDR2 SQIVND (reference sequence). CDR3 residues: CASSISWVGSNQPQHF. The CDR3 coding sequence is TGTGCCAGTAGTATAAGTTGGGTCGGGAGCAATCAGCCCCAGCATTTT.

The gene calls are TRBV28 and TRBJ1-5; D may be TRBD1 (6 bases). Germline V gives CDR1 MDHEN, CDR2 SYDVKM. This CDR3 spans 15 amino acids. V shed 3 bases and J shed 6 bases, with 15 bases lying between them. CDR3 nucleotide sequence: TGTGCCAGCAGTTTGTCCGGGGGGCACGGTCAGCCCCAGCATTTT. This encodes CASSLSGGHGQPQHF.

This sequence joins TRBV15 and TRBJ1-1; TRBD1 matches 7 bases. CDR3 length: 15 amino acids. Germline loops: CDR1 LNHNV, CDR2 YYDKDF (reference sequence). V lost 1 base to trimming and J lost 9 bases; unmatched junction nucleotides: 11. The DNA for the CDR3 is TGTGCCACCAGCAGAGCTCGGACAGGATCGTTAAAAGCTTTCTTT. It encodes CATSRARTGSLKAFF.

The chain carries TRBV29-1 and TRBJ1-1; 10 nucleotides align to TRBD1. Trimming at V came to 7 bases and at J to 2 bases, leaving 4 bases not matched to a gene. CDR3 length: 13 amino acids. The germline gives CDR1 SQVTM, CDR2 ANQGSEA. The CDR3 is CSGGQGPNTEAFF. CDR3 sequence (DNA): TGCAGCGGGGGACAGGGGCCTAACACTGAAGCTTTCTTT.

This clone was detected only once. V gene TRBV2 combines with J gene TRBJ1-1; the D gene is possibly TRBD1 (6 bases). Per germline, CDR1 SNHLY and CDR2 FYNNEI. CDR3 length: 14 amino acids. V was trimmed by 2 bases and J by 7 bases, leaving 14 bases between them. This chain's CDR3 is CASSERARGSEAFF. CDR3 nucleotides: TGTGCCAGCAGTGAAAGGGCCAGGGGAAGTGAAGCTTTCTTT.

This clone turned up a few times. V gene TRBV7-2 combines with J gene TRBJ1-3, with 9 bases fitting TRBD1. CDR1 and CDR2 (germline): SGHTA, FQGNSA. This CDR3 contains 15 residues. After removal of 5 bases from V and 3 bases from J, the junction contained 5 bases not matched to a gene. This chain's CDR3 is CASSTGGSHGNTIYF. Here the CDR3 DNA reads TGTGCCAGCAGCACAGGGGGCAGTCATGGAAACACCATATATTTT.

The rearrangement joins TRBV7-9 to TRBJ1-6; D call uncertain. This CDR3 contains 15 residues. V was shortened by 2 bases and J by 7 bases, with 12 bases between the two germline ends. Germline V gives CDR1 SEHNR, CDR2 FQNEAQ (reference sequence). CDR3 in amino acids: CASSLFDSSNSPLHF. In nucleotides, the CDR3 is TGTGCCAGCAGCTTATTCGACTCATCCAATTCACCCCTCCACTTT.

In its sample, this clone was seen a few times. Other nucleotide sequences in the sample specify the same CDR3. CDR3: CASSYSSGGSYEQYF. Here the CDR3 DNA reads TGTGCCAGCAGTTACTCCTCCGGGGGTAGCTACGAGCAGTACTTC. The chain couples TRBV6-5 to TRBJ2-7, with D tentatively TRBD2 (6 bases). Trimming took 0 bases from V and 3 from J, leaving 12 bases between them. Germline CDR1 is MNHEY and CDR2 is SVGAGI. CDR3 size: 15 residues.

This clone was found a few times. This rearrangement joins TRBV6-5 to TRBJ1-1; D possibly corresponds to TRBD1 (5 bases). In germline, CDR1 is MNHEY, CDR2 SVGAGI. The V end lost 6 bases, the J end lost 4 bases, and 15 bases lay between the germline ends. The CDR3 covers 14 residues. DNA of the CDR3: TGTGCCAGCAGACCCAGGGCGGAGAGCACTGAAGCTTTCTTT. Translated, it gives CASRPRAESTEAFF.

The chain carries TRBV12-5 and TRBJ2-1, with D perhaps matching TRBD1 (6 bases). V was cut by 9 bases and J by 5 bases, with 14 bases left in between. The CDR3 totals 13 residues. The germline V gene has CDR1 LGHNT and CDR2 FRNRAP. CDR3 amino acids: CASGSDSNNEQFF. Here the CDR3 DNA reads TGTGCTAGCGGCTCGGACAGCAACAATGAGCAGTTCTTC.